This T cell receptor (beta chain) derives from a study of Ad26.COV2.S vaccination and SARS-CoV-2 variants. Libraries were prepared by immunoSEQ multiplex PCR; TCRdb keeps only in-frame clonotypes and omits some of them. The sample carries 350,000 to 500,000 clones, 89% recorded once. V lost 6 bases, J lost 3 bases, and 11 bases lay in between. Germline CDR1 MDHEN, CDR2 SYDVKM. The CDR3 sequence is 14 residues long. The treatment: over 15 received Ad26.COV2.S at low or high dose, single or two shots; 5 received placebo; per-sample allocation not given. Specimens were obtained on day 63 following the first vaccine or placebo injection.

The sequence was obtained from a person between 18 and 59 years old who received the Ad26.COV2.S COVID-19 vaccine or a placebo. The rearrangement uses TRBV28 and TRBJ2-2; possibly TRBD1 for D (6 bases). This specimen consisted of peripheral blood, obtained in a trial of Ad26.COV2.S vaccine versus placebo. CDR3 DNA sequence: TGTGCCAGCAGACACTACAGGGACACCGGGGAGCTGTTTTTT. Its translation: CASRHYRDTGELFF.